The entry below describes one T cell receptor (beta chain). This clonotype was seen only a few times. Its antigen specificity is not known. Qualities for individual bases were not recorded, and no much larger clone is one base off. This entry belongs to a study of Graves' ophthalmopathy and Graves' hyperthyroidism (dated by TCRdb to 2017 to 2018). Background on the whole study: Peripheral blood was collected at initial diagnosis, before any treatment. The independent validation cohort included under 20 hyperthyroidism patients plus 17 patients who later progressed from hyperthyroidism to ophthalmopathy. Following sample collection, hyperthyroidism patients were given methimazole at a starting dose of 30 mg daily, and ophthalmopathy patients were given high-dose intravenous methylprednisolone. In total, some 130 blood samples were TCR-sequenced: 40 to 45 ophthalmopathy, roughly 80 hyperthyroidism and about 17 hyperthyroidism-to-ophthalmopathy patients. The approximately 90 discovery patients were randomly split 7:3 into training and test sets. To explore V-J signatures distinguishing ophthalmopathy from hyperthyroidism, a discovery set of around 97 patients (around 42 ophthalmopathy, roughly 60 stable hyperthyroidism) was enrolled. To tell Graves' ophthalmopathy apart from Graves' hyperthyroidism, and to predict which patients would progress to ophthalmopathy, the study relied on TCR beta repertoire signatures. T-cell repertoires of thyroid tissue and blood were compared in about six hyperthyroidism patients.

TCR beta CDR3 regions were amplified from RNA transcripts for repertoire sequencing. HTBI primers and the Qiagen OneStep RT-PCR kit were used in a first-round RT-PCR, which was followed by a second-round multiplex PCR, size selection and purification. Libraries were sequenced paired-end with 100 bp reads on an Illumina HiSeq2000. Turning to the authors' computational methods: SOAPnuke was used to process the reads, throwing out any read that had adapters, had uncalled bases, had a mean Phred below 15, or lacked an exact constant-primer or identifier match. COPE v1.2.5 was used to merge high-quality paired reads. Clonotypes were defined as unique nucleotide sequences and were aligned to IMGT TRB V, D and J references using MiTCR v1.1. The analysis was limited to V-J combinations with a frequency above 0.0001, which together covered 99.2% of the repertoires. For each V-J combination, a TCR clonal expansion and chaos score was defined as F50 clonal expansion divided by the chaos observed in the TCRdist matrix. Welch's t-statistics and random forest were used to narrow the features down to about a dozen V-J combinations, which were then fed into a naive Bayes classifier. The similarity between thyroid and blood repertoires was quantified using the Morisita-Horn index. The raw public data were reprocessed by TCRdb itself: fastp quality trimming at Q25, MiXCR clonotype calling, in-frame beta chains only. Duplicate CDR3 protein sequences are folded into a single record with the most common DNA and genes. It is TCRdb's table, rather than the study itself, that gives the V and J calls and clone size. The sample profile shows roughly 420,000 distinct CDR3 sequences; roughly 21% of them were found once. Together, the top ten hold around 3.2% of the sample.

Overall study results and their limits: The 13-signature model separated ophthalmopathy from stable hyperthyroidism with roughly 89% sensitivity and approximately 83% specificity in cross-validation, and 80%/75% in the test set. Most expanded thyroid clonotypes with frequency above 0.001 were also detected in blood, suggesting blood repertoires may reflect the thyroid immune response. No statistical method was used to predetermine the sample size, and group allocation was not hidden from the investigators. In validation, the model predicted ophthalmopathy progression with 70.59% sensitivity and roughly 72% specificity; fewer than 15 predicted patients were CT-confirmed with GO in a median of about 6.2 months.

Stable hyperthyroidism was defined as no progression to ophthalmopathy within 18 months of follow-up. The hyperthyroidism patients were 18 to 65 years old and newly diagnosed, with a disease duration of less than 2 months. Patients with other autoimmune diseases, uncontrolled infections, pregnancy or lactation were excluded. Diagnosis relied on clinical symptoms, serum thyroxine, TRAb, thyroid ultrasound and orbital computed tomography. Using Ficoll-Paque density gradient centrifugation, PBMCs were isolated from about 9.4 ml of fresh peripheral blood. Total RNA was extracted using Trizol reagent, and RNA quality was checked on an Agilent 2100 Bioanalyzer. The CDR3 has 16 amino acids, counting the end cysteine and phenylalanine. Here the CDR3 DNA is all that survives: 48 bases in frame from base 1. CDR1 and CDR2, per the germline V gene (reference sequence), are LNHNV and YYDKDF. The junction carries 16 bases between V and J, which are trimmed by 0 bases and 7 bases respectively.

The specimen sequenced was peripheral blood. The sequence derives from a woman younger than 30 with stable Graves' hyperthyroidism. Donor details come from another sample of the same person, matched by shared clones. The V and J segments used are TRBV15 and TRBJ1-5; the D gene is not confidently resolved. The nucleotide sequence is given as TGTGCCACCAGCAGAGATCTTATGGGGAGCAGCCAGCCCCAGCATTTT. Translated, it gives CATSRDLMGSSQPQHF.